The 14 T cell receptor beta chains listed next were all sequenced from one sample in a study of blood T cell repertoires in COVID-19. Data came from immunoSEQ multiplex PCR; TCRdb stores just in-frame clones and leaves some out. The profile shows about 43,000 clones, roughly 90% of them singletons. Sequenced input: peripheral blood. The receptors stem from a man between 60 and 75 years old with active COVID-19.

The chain recombines TRBV28 with TRBJ2-7; TRBD1 aligns across 7 bases. This CDR3 spans 13 amino acids. Germline loops: CDR1 MDHEN, CDR2 SYDVKM. J was trimmed by 5 bases and V by 6 bases; bases with no gene match: 7. CDR3 amino acids: CASRVQGFDEQYF. In DNA form, the CDR3 reads TGTGCCAGCAGGGTACAGGGGTTCGACGAGCAGTACTTC.

This clone showed up just once. V gene TRBV6-2 or TRBV6-3 combines with J gene TRBJ2-1; 11 bases map to TRBD2. Germline trimming cut 5 bases from V and 8 bases from J; bases unmatched to any gene: 5. CDR1 and CDR2 from the germline V gene are MNHEY and SVGEGT. This CDR3 is 14 amino acids long. CDR3 amino acids: CASSSSGGAYEQFF. The CDR3 DNA reads as TGTGCCAGCAGTAGTAGCGGGGGGGCTTATGAGCAGTTCTTC.

This clone was detected a few times. This chain connects TRBV5-5 to TRBJ2-7; 8 bases match TRBD1. Germline assignment: CDR1 SGHKS and CDR2 YYEKEE (reference sequence). The CDR3 sequence is 12 residues long. The V and J ends lost 5 bases and 6 bases, in that order; junction bases with no gene match: 4. CDR3 residues: CASRSGGAEQYF. The CDR3 coding sequence is TGTGCCAGCAGGTCAGGGGGCGCCGAGCAGTACTTC. Combining the CDR3 with reference TRBV5-5 and TRBJ2-7 gives the whole variable domain DAGVTQSPTHLIKTRGQQVTLRCSPISGHKSVSWYQQVLGQGPQFIFQYYEKEERGRGNFPDRFSARQFPNYSSELNVNALLLGDSALYLCASRSGGAEQYFGPGTRLTVT.

V usage is TRBV5-1 and J usage is TRBJ1-4; tentative D call: TRBD1 (5 bases). CDR1 SGHRS and CDR2 YFSETQ come from the germline V gene. The V end lost 4 bases, the J end lost 2 bases, and 9 bases lay between the germline ends. The CDR3 extends over 14 amino acids. This CDR3 is CASSQTATNEKLFF. Here the CDR3 DNA reads TGCGCCAGCAGCCAGACAGCGACTAATGAAAAACTGTTTTTT.

The V call is TRBV7-2, the J call TRBJ1-2; the D is unclear. With 1 base removed from V and 0 bases from J, the gap between germline ends came to 9 bases. The germline gives CDR1 SGHTA, CDR2 FQGNSA. This CDR3 is built from 15 residues. The chain's CDR3 is CASSLDWQTNYGYTF. The CDR3 nucleotides are TGTGCCAGCAGCTTAGATTGGCAGACTAACTATGGCTACACCTTC.

V usage is TRBV10-1 and J usage is TRBJ1-5, with 8 bases fitting TRBD1. This CDR3 is built from 17 residues. CDR1 and CDR2 from the germline V gene are WNHNN and SYGVQD (reference sequence). V lost 1 base and J lost 0; bases outside the gene matches: 5. This chain's CDR3 is CASSELRQGISNQPQHF. CDR3 nucleotides: TGCGCCAGCAGTGAGTTACGACAGGGGATTAGCAATCAGCCCCAGCATTTT.

This chain connects TRBV2 to TRBJ1-2; D may be TRBD1 (6 bases). V lost 4 bases to trimming and J lost 4 bases, with 13 bases between them. The CDR3 extends over 14 amino acids. The V gene's germline CDR1 is SNHLY and CDR2 FYNNEI. CDR3 amino acids: CASSVSGVSYGYTF. In DNA, the CDR3 is TGTGCCAGCAGTGTGTCAGGGGTTTCCTATGGCTACACCTTC.

The J gene is TRBJ1-1, the V gene TRBV5-5, with D maybe TRBD1 (5 bases). Germline V gives CDR1 SGHKS, CDR2 YYEKEE (reference sequence). The CDR3 has 13 residues. The germline V and J ends were trimmed by 3 bases and 3 bases, with 9 bases remaining between them. The CDR3 loop reads CASSWGGYTEAFF. The CDR3 coding sequence is TGTGCCAGCAGCTGGGGGGGGTACACTGAAGCTTTCTTT.

The rearrangement joins TRBV18 to TRBJ1-2, with 8 bases fitting TRBD1. J lost 6 bases, V lost 4 bases, and 4 bases had no gene match. CDR1 and CDR2 (germline): KGHSH, LQKENI. There are 13 residues in the CDR3. CDR3 loop: CASSLGTGHGYTF. CDR3 sequence (DNA): TGTGCCAGCTCACTCGGGACAGGACATGGCTACACCTTC.

V usage is TRBV7-9 and J usage is TRBJ1-1; the D is unclear. In germline, CDR1 is SEHNR, CDR2 FQNEAQ (reference sequence). The CDR3 has 13 residues. V lost 1 base to trimming and J lost 7 bases, with 10 bases between them. The chain's CDR3 is CASSLDQGGEAFF. DNA for the CDR3: TGTGCCAGCAGCTTAGACCAAGGAGGTGAAGCTTTCTTT. The full variable domain, with the rest looked up from reference TRBV7-9 and TRBJ1-1, is DTGVSQNPRHKITKRGQNVTFRCDPISEHNRLYWYRQTLGQGPEFLTYFQNEAQLEKSRLLSDRFSAERPKGSFSTLEIQRTEQGDSAMYLCASSLDQGGEAFFGQGTRLTVV.

The chain joins TRBV3-1 (or the pseudogene TRBV3-2) to TRBJ1-6; the D gene is possibly TRBD1 (6 bases). The CDR3 has 14 amino acids. V gave up 3 bases and J gave up 8 bases, with 11 bases separating them. Germline-derived CDR1 and CDR2 are LGHDT and YNNKEL (reference sequence). CDR3 in DNA: TGTGCCAGCAGCCACCTGACAGGTGATTCACCCCTCCACTTT. Translated, it gives CASSHLTGDSPLHF.

A remark on this clone: The junction differs from germline at one of its ends, possibly a read error. V and J are TRBV7-7 and TRBJ2-3, with a tentative D call TRBD1 (6 bases). The germline V gene has CDR1 SSHAT and CDR2 FNYEAQ (reference sequence). This CDR3 is built from 15 residues. CDR3 sequence: CASSLGSGDTDTQYF. In nucleotides, the CDR3 is TGTGCTAGCAGCTTAGGGTCAGGGGATACAGATACGCAGTATTTT.

The chain links TRBV30 to TRBJ1-4; D possibly corresponds to TRBD1 (5 bases). CDR3 length equals 13 residues. Trimming removed 2 bases from V and 8 bases from J, with 12 bases in between. Per the germline V gene, CDR1 is GTSNPN and CDR2 is SVGIG (reference sequence). CDR3 sequence: CAWSWGVGEKLFF. Here the CDR3 DNA reads TGTGCCTGGAGTTGGGGGGTGGGGGAAAAACTGTTTTTT.

The V gene is TRBV29-1, the J gene TRBJ2-6, with 9 nucleotides matching TRBD1. V was clipped by 5 bases and J by 1 base; unmatched bases: 24. CDR1 is SQVTM and CDR2 is ANQGSEA in the germline V gene. This CDR3 spans 22 amino acids. For the CDR3, the DNA is TGCAGCGTTTTAGGCCGGGACAGGGAATATGGTAGGGCTGGATCTGGGGCCAACGTCCTGACTTTC. Amino acid sequence: CSVLGRDREYGRAGSGANVLTF. The full variable domain, completed using reference TRBV29-1 and TRBJ2-6, is SAVISQKPSRDICQRGTSLTIQCQVDSQVTMMFWYRQQPGQSLTLIATANQGSEATYESGFVIDKFPISRPNLTFSTLTVSNMSPEDSSIYLCSVLGRDREYGRAGSGANVLTFGAGSRLTVL.